The clone carrying this T cell receptor beta chain occurred once. This specimen belongs to a study of blood T cell repertoires in COVID-19. About the research overall: Sites in the United States, Italy and Spain provided acute and convalescent COVID-19 samples. The cDNA or gDNA used as material had been derived from T cells, B-cell-depleted T cells, or PBMCs.

As handled by the study authors: Reference gene primers were amplified, and this amplification served to estimate nucleated cell counts. Method: immunoSEQ multiplex PCR; TCRdb's copy keeps in-frame clones and lacks some. V and J calls and clone size are given by that table; D and trimming were obtained from the DNA. The sample lists 130,000 or so clones; 87% were seen once. This CDR3 spans 12 amino acids. This receptor was identified in a man aged 45-60 years with active COVID-19. Specimen: peripheral blood. This chain joins TRBV21-1 and TRBJ1-5. TRBV21-1 is labeled a pseudogene. The CDR3 region is CASFGVGRPQHF. The CDR3 nucleotides are TGTGCCAGCTTCGGGGTTGGACGGCCCCAGCATTTT.